This T cell receptor (beta chain) was captured in a study of vaccination and CD4 T cells after COVID-19. As concerns this clonotype: The antigen is undetermined.

J was trimmed by 3 bases and V by 4 bases; bases with no gene match: 8. The germline gives CDR1 MGHDK, CDR2 SYGVNS. The CDR3 runs 15 residues. Noted treatment: roughly nine-day PBMC culture with coronavirus spike peptide pools or control peptides (ViraFEST assay). With fresh IL-2 medium, half the medium was replaced on days 3 and 7. Sequenced with the Oncomine TCR Beta short-read assay was DNA taken from cultured CD4+ T cells. TCRdb analysed the PCR reads with MiXCR anew, one entry per CDR3 protein. Of under 20,000 distinct CDR3 sequences detected, roughly 46% appear once; the ten largest clones hold about 3.5%.

Sequenced sample: CD4+ T cells from blood, cultured in vitro. This TCR was recovered from a human donor who had recovered from COVID-19. This sequence joins TRBV25-1 and TRBJ1-1; the match to TRBD1 covers 7 bases. Here the CDR3 DNA reads TGTGCCAGCAGTGGGGCGACAGGGAAGTACACTGAAGCTTTCTTT. Its protein product is CASSGATGKYTEAFF.